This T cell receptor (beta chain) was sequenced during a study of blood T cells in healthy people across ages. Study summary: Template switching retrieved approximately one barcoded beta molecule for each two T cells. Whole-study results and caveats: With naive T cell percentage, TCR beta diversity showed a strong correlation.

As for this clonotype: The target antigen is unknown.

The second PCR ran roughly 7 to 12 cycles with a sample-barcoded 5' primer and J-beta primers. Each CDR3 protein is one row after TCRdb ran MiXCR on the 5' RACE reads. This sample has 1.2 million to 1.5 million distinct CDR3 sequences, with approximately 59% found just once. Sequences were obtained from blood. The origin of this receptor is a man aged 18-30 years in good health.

CDR3 residues: CASSQVTSGQFF. CDR3 in DNA: TGTGCCAGCAGCCAAGTTACATCCGGGCAGTTCTTC. This rearrangement joins TRBV3-1 to TRBJ2-1; D not resolved. The CDR3 sequence is 12 residues long. V gave up 1 base and J gave up 12 bases, with 10 bases separating them. CDR1 and CDR2 from the germline V gene are LGHDT and YNNKEL (reference sequence).